Listed here is a single T cell receptor beta chain. Its antigen is as yet unknown. Produced via immunoSEQ multiplex PCR; TCRdb's table is partial and in-frame only. The data show some 130,000 clones, around four fifths seen once. Germline-derived CDR1 and CDR2 are KGHSH and LQKENI. Trimming at V came to 4 bases and at J to 0 bases, leaving 18 bases not matched to a gene. This CDR3 is built from 20 residues. The data were obtained in a study of cytomegalovirus exposure and HLA in healthy donors. Study-wide results and caveats: Reports described diagnosis of cytomegalovirus status by the classifier as highly specific and sensitive. Three CMV-associated chains proved CMV antigen-specific in vitro. While the bulk of TCR sequences proved rare, some public TCRs turned up in many donors.

The source material was PBMCs. The V call is TRBV18, the J call TRBJ2-7; 10 positions agree with TRBD2. This TCR came from a young man in good health and CMV-seropositive. In DNA form, the CDR3 reads TGTGCCAGCTCACGGACTAGGGTAGCGGGAGGCTTATTGAACTCCTACGAGCAGTACTTC. Its translation: CASSRTRVAGGLLNSYEQYF.